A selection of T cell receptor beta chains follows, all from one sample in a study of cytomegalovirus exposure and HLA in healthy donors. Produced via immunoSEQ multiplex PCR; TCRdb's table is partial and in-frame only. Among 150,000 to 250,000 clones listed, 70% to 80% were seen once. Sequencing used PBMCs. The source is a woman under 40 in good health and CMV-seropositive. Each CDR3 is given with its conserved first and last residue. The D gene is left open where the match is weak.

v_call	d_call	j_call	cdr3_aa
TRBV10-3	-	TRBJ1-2	CAISEFGMSDYGYTF
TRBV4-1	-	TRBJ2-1	CASSQGKSNEQFF
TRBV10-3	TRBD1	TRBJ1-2	CAISAGQGAYGYTF
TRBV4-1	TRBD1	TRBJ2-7	CASSQWPTGSYEQYF
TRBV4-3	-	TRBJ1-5	CASSQGSGGNQPQHF
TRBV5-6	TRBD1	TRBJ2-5	CASSSLGQGKGPYQETQYF
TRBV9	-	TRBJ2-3	CASSVAGTDTQYF
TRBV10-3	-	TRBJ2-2	CAISESASDRTGELFF
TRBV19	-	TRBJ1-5	CASSIRSTNQPQHF
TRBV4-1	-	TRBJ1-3	CASSQVKGAGNTIYF
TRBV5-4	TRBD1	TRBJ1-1	CASSDRGLNTEAFF
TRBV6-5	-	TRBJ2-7	CASSYDSAGLYYEQYF
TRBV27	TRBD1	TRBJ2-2	CASSLSTGSGELFF
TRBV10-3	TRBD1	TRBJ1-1	CAISDTGGRTEAFF
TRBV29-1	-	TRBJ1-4	CSVSVAAEKLFF
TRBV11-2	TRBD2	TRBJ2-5	CASSWRLAGVGETQYF
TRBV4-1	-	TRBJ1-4	CASSPSVVRRDEKLFF
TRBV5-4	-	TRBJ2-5	CASSLIGGHPQETQYF
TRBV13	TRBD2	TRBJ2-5	CASSRTSGREQETQYF
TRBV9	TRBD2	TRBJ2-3	CASPGGAAEGGTDTQYF
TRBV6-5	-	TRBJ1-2	CASSYSATDNYGYTF
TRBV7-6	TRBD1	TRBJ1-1	CASSLVTGDTEAFF
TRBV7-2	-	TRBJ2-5	CASSLDRLGRGGETQYF
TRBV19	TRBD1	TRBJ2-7	CASSIVAGQGAYEQYF
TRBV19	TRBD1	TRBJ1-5	CASARQGRVQPQHF
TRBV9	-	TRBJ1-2	CASSVVGQGNGYTF
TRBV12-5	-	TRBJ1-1	CASCYRAGTEAFF
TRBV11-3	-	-	CASSSRLVHEQYF
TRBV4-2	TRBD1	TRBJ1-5	CASSQDPDRYNQPQHF
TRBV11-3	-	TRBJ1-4	CASSLDYRGGEKLFF
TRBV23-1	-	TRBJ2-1	CASSQGRLSEVPAREQFF
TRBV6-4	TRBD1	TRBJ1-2	CASRYSTGGSNHGYTF
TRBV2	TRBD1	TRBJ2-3	CASSPQGDTDTQYF
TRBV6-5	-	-	CASRSASSHEQYF
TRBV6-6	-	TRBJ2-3	CASSSYVGAPQYF
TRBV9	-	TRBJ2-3	CASSVVRGWGTDTQYF
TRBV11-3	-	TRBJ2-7	CASSLRTGEQYF
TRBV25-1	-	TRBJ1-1	CASSGGGMNTEAFF
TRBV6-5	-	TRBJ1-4	CASRHPRGLNEKLFF
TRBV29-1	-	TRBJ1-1	CSARAGPMNTEAFF
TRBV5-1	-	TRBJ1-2	CASSWGGADGYTF
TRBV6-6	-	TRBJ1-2	CASSYSNALYGYTF
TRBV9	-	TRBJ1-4	CASSVSGRTEGKLFF
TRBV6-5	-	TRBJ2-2	CASSYSNLAGVGELFF
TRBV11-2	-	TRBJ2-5	CASSLAWAGTETQYF
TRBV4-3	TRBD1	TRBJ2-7	CASSQSQGAEYEQYF
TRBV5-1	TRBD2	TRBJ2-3	CASSWDGGVTDTQYF
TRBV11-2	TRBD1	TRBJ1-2	CASSFSGTGDLYGYTF